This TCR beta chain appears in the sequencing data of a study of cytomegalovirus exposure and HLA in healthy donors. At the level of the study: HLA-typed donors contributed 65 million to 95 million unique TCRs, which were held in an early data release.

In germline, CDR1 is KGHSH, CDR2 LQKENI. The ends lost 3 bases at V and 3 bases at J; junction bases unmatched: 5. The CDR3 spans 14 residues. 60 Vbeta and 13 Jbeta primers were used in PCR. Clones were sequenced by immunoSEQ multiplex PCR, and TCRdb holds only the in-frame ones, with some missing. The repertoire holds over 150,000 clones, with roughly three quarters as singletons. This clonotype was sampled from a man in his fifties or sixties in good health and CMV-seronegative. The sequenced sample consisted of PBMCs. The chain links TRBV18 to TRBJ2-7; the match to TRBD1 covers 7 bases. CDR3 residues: CASSPEDRIYEQYF. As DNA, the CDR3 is TGTGCCAGCTCACCCGAGGACAGGATCTACGAGCAGTACTTC.